This T cell receptor (beta chain) was found in a study of shared clonotypes between healthy human individuals. In the case of this clone: Its antigen is unknown.

The study's findings and limits: Owing to a small donor count, the genetic and exposure-history diversity represented was limited.

Measured with immunoSEQ multiplex PCR; TCRdb has only the in-frame clones, and not every one. This table holds about 2.4 million clones, 80% to 95% found once. The CDR3 runs to 16 residues. Looked up from germline, CDR1 is MNHEY and CDR2 is SMNVEV (reference sequence). The trim removed 5 bases at V and 1 base at J, leaving 7 bases unmatched. Material: naive CD4+ T cells from PBMCs. Subset noted: CD45RA+ positively selected. V usage is TRBV27 and J usage is TRBJ2-4; TRBD1 matches 8 bases. This sequence originates from a man aged 18 to 29 in good health. Some clones in this sample may be carry-over from other donors' samples. The CDR3 loop reads CASSPADREAKNIQYF. The CDR3 bases are TGTGCCAGCAGTCCCGCGGACAGGGAGGCCAAAAACATTCAGTACTTC.